This T cell receptor beta chain was retrieved from a study of blood T cell repertoires in COVID-19. CDR1 and CDR2 (germline): LGHNA, YNFKEQ. The ends lost 4 bases at V and 5 bases at J; junction bases unmatched: 4. This CDR3 is built from 14 residues. Repertoires were generated with immunoSEQ multiplex PCR, while TCRdb's copy carries only in-frame clones and drops some. The sample lists nearly 110,000 clones, about two thirds occurring once. This chain connects TRBV4-2 to TRBJ2-1; 8 bases align to TRBD2. The receptor was derived from a human donor with acute or convalescent COVID-19. The donor label of this sample is uncertain. The sequenced sample was peripheral blood. As DNA, the CDR3 is TGTGCCAGCAGCCCGACGGGGGGGCACAATGAGCAGTTCTTC. It encodes CASSPTGGHNEQFF.